This is a list of T cell receptor beta chains from one sample in a study of T cell responses to AZD1222 COVID-19 vaccine. Sequenced by immunoSEQ multiplex PCR; TCRdb stores in-frame clones only, minus some. This sample has 150,000 or so clones, with 94% found just once. Sequenced material: peripheral blood, taken 28 days after the second AZD1222 dose. Source of these receptors: an adult who received the AZD1222 COVID-19 vaccine. Each CDR3 is given with its conserved first and last residue. D genes are given only for firm matches.

D	V	J	DNA	CDR3
.	TRBV21-1	TRBJ2-3	TGTGCCAGCACCCACCCGGGGGACGGGTCGACTAGTAGCACAGATACGCAGTATTTT	CASTHPGDGSTSSTDTQYF
TRBD1	TRBV5-1	TRBJ2-5	TGCGCCAGCAGCTCACCGGGACAGGGGTTGGAGACCCAGTACTTC	CASSSPGQGLETQYF
.	TRBV5-1	TRBJ2-5	TGCGCCAGCAGCTTGAGCGGCAGCCAAGAGACCCAGTACTTC	CASSLSGSQETQYF
TRBD2	TRBV28	TRBJ2-2	TGTGCCAGCAGTCTCCTAGGTAGCGGGAGTCTCGGGGAGCTGTTTTTT	CASSLLGSGSLGELFF
TRBD2	TRBV30	TRBJ2-7	TGTGCCTGGAGTGGCGGGAGGGCCTACGAGCAGTACTTC	CAWSGGRAYEQYF
TRBD1	TRBV15	TRBJ2-7	TGTGCCACCAGCAACTACAGGGGTTCCTACGAGCAGTACTTC	CATSNYRGSYEQYF
.	TRBV29-1	TRBJ2-1	TGCAGCGTTGCGGACAGCACATACAATGAGCAGTTCTTC	CSVADSTYNEQFF
TRBD2	TRBV4-2	TRBJ2-7	TGTGCCAGCAGCCCAGGGACTAGTCCCTACGAGCAGTACTTC	CASSPGTSPYEQYF
TRBD2	TRBV7-9	TRBJ2-1	TGTGCCAGCAGCTCCCATACTAGCGGGAGGGACAATGAGCAGTTCTTC	CASSSHTSGRDNEQFF
TRBD2	TRBV6-5	TRBJ2-1	TGTGCCAGCAGTTGGGGGGGTAGGGACGATGAGCAGTTCTTC	CASSWGGRDDEQFF
.	TRBV7-9	TRBJ2-6	TGTGCCAGCAGCCCCGCAAACTCTGGGGCCAACGTCCTGACTTTC	CASSPANSGANVLTF
.	TRBV6-1	TRBJ2-7	TGTGCCAGCAGTGATGATTGGCAGGGTAACTACGAGCAGTACTTC	CASSDDWQGNYEQYF